This T cell receptor (beta chain) originates from a study of blood T cell repertoires in COVID-19. About the research overall: Sources were T cells, B-cell-depleted T cells, or PBMCs; the material itself was cDNA or gDNA.

This clone was picked up one time. Authors' methods: Amplifying reference gene primers gave estimates of nucleated cell counts. Sequenced by immunoSEQ multiplex PCR; TCRdb stores in-frame clones only, minus some. V and J calls and clone size are copied from that table; D and trimming were computed from the DNA. Counted here are about 260,000 clones, roughly 83% occurring once; the ten biggest clones make up 2% to 2.5%. Germline CDR1 LNHDA, CDR2 SQIVND (reference sequence). The V end lost 10 bases, the J end lost 6 bases, and 10 bases lay between the germline ends. The CDR3 is 11 amino acids. Clinical histories supplied by participants themselves formed the basis of cohort assignment. The study counted Cohort 3 donors as recovered given two negative PCRs, clearance, or symptom resolution.

V gene TRBV19 combines with J gene TRBJ2-1; D is unclear. The sample consisted of PBMCs or T cells enriched from blood (not recorded which). The sequence was collected from a woman in her forties or fifties who had recovered from COVID-19. CDR3 coding DNA: TGTGCCACTTCGGTCGGCAATGAGCAGTTCTTC. Translating gives CATSVGNEQFF.